This T cell receptor (beta chain) was identified during a study of CD8+CD57+ T cells in acquired aplastic anemia. Points from the study as a whole: There were fewer than 35 CD8+ CDR3 sequences that occurred in both patients and controls.

V was cut by 6 bases and J by 2 bases, with 13 bases left in between. CDR3 size: 14 residues. Selection for sequencing was limited to patients who had shown CD8+CD57+ cell expansion by flow cytometry. Turning to this clonotype: Its specificity is not known.

Genomic DNA acted as the template from which TCR beta VDJ combination and CDR3 sequence profiling were carried out. MiXCR, applied by TCRdb to the reads, yields one record per CDR3 protein. The repertoire includes roughly 98,000 distinct CDR3 sequences, 55% to 70% of them detected once, and approximately 60% sits in the top ten. Sequences were obtained from sorted CD4+, CD8+, or CD8+CD57+ T cells (not recorded which) from PBMCs. This chain links TRBV12-3 or TRBV12-4 with TRBJ1-2; D not certain. The clonotype comes from a human donor with aplastic anemia. In DNA, the CDR3 is TGTGCCAGCAGCCCCCAGAGTTCGAACTATGGCTACACCTTC. As protein: CASSPQSSNYGYTF.